Below are 13 T cell receptor beta chains sequenced from a single sample in a study of T-cell memory formation after mild COVID-19. TCRdb recomputed calls from the 5' RACE reads with MiXCR, one row per CDR3 protein. The sample holds 250,000 to 350,000 distinct CDR3 sequences, roughly a fifth seen once. Sequences were obtained from PBMCs or a T cell subset sorted from them (not recorded which). The receptors shown here come from a man in his late teens or twenties who had mild COVID-19 (a few samples of this study predate the infection). Cell type and time point are not known.

This clonotype was counted between two and nine times. This chain uses TRBV9 with TRBJ2-1, with 7 bases that match TRBD1. With V trimmed by 1 base and J by 0 bases, 4 bases remained unmatched. The CDR3 totals 16 residues. CDR1 SGDLS and CDR2 YYNGEE come from the germline V gene. The CDR3 is CASSVPGTDSYNEQFF. CDR3 coding DNA: TGTGCCAGCAGCGTACCCGGGACAGACTCCTACAATGAGCAGTTCTTC.

This clonotype has more than one count but fewer than ten. The rearrangement links TRBV4-3 to TRBJ2-3, with TRBD2 matching 10 bases. J gave up 5 bases and V 0 bases, and 5 bases lay outside the gene matches. This CDR3 has 16 amino acids. Germline assignment: CDR1 LGHNA and CDR2 YSLEER. The CDR3 nucleotides read TGCGCCAGCAGCCAAGACAGCGGGGGGGCGGAAGATACGCAGTATTTT. Translated, it gives CASSQDSGGAEDTQYF.

The chain recombines TRBV4-2 with TRBJ1-2, with D possibly TRBD1 on 5 matching bases. Between the trimmed V and J ends, which lost 5 bases and 6 bases, there was a span of 16 bases. This CDR3 contains 14 residues. CDR1 and CDR2 (germline): LGHNA, YNFKEQ. The CDR3 loop is CASSSEGVYDGYTF. As DNA, the CDR3 is TGTGCCAGCAGCTCAGAAGGGGTTTATGATGGCTACACCTTC.

This clonotype was observed many times. The CDR3 region has the DNA TGTGCCAGCAGCGAAACGGGGGCAGATACGCAGTATTTT. This sequence encodes CASSETGADTQYF. This chain joins TRBV9 and TRBJ2-3; tentative D call: TRBD2 (6 bases). The CDR3 sequence is 13 residues long. CDR1 is SGDLS and CDR2 is YYNGEE in the germline V gene. The ends were cut back, 3 bases at V and 4 bases at J, with 9 bases in the middle.

V gene TRBV20-1 combines with J gene TRBJ2-3, with no clear D. The CDR3 runs 14 residues. Trimming removed 1 base at V and 0 bases at J, with 8 bases between. Germline CDR1 is DFQATT and CDR2 is SNEGSKA (reference sequence). CDR3 nucleotide sequence: TGCAGTGCTAGAGTTGGTTTTAGCACAGATACGCAGTATTTT. Protein: CSARVGFSTDTQYF.

The gene calls are TRBV7-8 and TRBJ2-7; D is perhaps TRBD1 (6 bases). The germline V and J ends were trimmed by 1 base and 1 base, with 8 bases remaining between them. The germline CDR1 and CDR2 sequences are SGHVS and FQNEAQ. This CDR3 is 14 amino acids long. The DNA for the CDR3 is TGTGCCAGCAGCTTAGTAACAGGGTCCTACGAGCAGTACGTC. It specifies CASSLVTGSYEQYV.

The V call is TRBV18, the J call TRBJ1-2; no reliable D call. Germline V gene sequence: CDR1 KGHSH, CDR2 LQKENI. Trimming removed 4 bases from V and 0 bases from J, with 6 bases in between. This CDR3 is 13 amino acids long. The CDR3 protein is CASSQEANYGYTF. The CDR3 DNA sequence: TGTGCCAGCTCACAGGAAGCTAACTATGGCTACACCTTC.

This clonotype was seen ten or more times. V usage is TRBV5-6 and J usage is TRBJ2-5, with D hard to call. Between the trimmed V and J ends, which lost 7 bases and 7 bases, there was a span of 14 bases. Germline V gene sequence: CDR1 SGHDT, CDR2 YYEEEE. The CDR3 runs 12 residues. The CDR3 DNA reads as TGTGCCAGCGGAAGAACTTCGGGGACCCAGTACTTC. Protein product: CASGRTSGTQYF.

V usage is TRBV7-9 and J usage is TRBJ2-7, with D possibly being TRBD1 (5 bases). Germline CDR1 reads SEHNR; CDR2 reads FQNEAQ (reference sequence). V dropped 7 bases and J dropped 2 bases, with 12 bases sitting between them. The CDR3 is 13 amino acids. The CDR3: CASTSGLAYEQYF. The CDR3 region has the DNA TGTGCCAGCACTTCAGGGTTGGCCTACGAGCAGTACTTC.

In this sample, this clonotype turned up many times. The gene calls are TRBV5-1 and TRBJ2-1; D remains unclear. CDR1 SGHRS and CDR2 YFSETQ come from the germline V gene. Between the trimmed V and J ends, which lost 0 bases and 10 bases, there was a span of 5 bases. The CDR3 is made up of 11 amino acids. In DNA form, the CDR3 reads TGCGCCAGCAGCTTGGAGGGAGAGCAGTTCTTC. Translation gives CASSLEGEQFF.

The CDR3 DNA reads TGTGCCAGCAGGGGACTGGTGGGGGGTTCCTACAATGAGCAGTTCTTC. Protein product: CASRGLVGGSYNEQFF. The rearrangement joins TRBV27 to TRBJ2-1; D perhaps matches TRBD2 (6 bases). CDR1 and CDR2 from the germline V gene are MNHEY and SMNVEV (reference sequence). The CDR3 covers 16 residues. V lost 6 bases and J lost 1, with 16 bases in between.

This clonotype was detected ten times or more. V gene TRBV4-3 combines with J gene TRBJ1-2, with TRBD1 as a possible D gene (6 bases). Trimming stripped 0 bases from V and 4 bases from J, with 15 bases between. Germline values: CDR1 LGHNA, CDR2 YSLEER. There are 16 residues in the CDR3. The CDR3: CASSQDYGGGGYGYTF. In DNA, the CDR3 is TGCGCCAGCAGCCAAGATTACGGGGGCGGAGGCTATGGCTACACCTTC.

This clonotype was seen a few times. The genes are TRBV7-8 and TRBJ2-7, with 9 bases fitting TRBD1. Germline trimming cut 5 bases from V and 8 bases from J; bases unmatched to any gene: 7. The V gene's germline CDR1 is SGHVS and CDR2 FQNEAQ. The CDR3 sequence is 13 residues long. The DNA for the CDR3 is TGTGCCAGCAGCCAAACCGGGACAGGGAAGCAGTACTTC. It yields the protein CASSQTGTGKQYF.